Sequencing of this T cell receptor beta chain was carried out in a study of blood T cell repertoires in COVID-19. The wider study: Sources were T cells, B-cell-depleted T cells, or PBMCs; the material itself was cDNA or gDNA.

Authors' processing steps: From reference gene primer amplification, estimates of nucleated cell counts were derived. Assay used: immunoSEQ multiplex PCR; TCRdb lists only in-frame clones, some missing. That table gives V, J and clone size, and the DNA gave D and trimming. Of over 200,000 clones in the sample, less than 85% were seen once. The receptor comes from a woman over 75 with COVID-19, enrolled during active disease. The sequenced sample consisted of peripheral blood.

The CDR3, as DNA: TGTGCCAGCTCCCTAGGGGAAGAGACCCAGTACTTC. This sequence encodes CASSLGEETQYF. The chain combines TRBV2 with TRBJ2-5; the D gene is possibly TRBD1 (5 bases). This CDR3 has 12 residues. CDR1 and CDR2 from the germline V gene are SNHLY and FYNNEI. V dropped 8 bases and J dropped 3 bases, with 10 bases sitting between them.